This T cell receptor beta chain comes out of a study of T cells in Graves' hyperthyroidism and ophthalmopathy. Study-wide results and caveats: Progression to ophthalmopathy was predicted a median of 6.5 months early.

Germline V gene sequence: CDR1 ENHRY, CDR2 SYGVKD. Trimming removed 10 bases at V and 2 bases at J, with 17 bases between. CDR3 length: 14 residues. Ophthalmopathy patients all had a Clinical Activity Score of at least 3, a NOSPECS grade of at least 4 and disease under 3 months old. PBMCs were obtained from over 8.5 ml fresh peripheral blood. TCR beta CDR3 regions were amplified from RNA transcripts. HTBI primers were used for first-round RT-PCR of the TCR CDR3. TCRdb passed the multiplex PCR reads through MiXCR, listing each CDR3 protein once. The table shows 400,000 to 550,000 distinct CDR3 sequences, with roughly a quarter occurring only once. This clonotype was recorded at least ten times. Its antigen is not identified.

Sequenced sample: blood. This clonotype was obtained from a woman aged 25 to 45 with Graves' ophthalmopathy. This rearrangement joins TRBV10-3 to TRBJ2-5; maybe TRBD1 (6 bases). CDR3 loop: CATRDTDLQETQYF. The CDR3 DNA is TGTGCCACCCGGGACACGGATTTACAAGAGACCCAGTACTTC.